These 22 T cell receptor beta chains were sequenced from one sample in a study of cytomegalovirus exposure and HLA in healthy donors. 60 Vbeta and 13 Jbeta primers were used in PCR. Measured with immunoSEQ multiplex PCR; TCRdb has only the in-frame clones, and not every one. The top ten clones hold about 12% of a sample with 100,000 to 150,000 clones, over 60% of them seen once. The sequenced sample consisted of PBMCs. Receptors originate from a woman aged 60-75 years in good health and CMV-seropositive.

This clone was seen a handful of times. The chain employs TRBV19 and TRBJ2-5; D remains ambiguous. The closer fit of TRBJ2-7 to the DNA end suggests the J call may be wrong. The CDR3 extends over 11 amino acids. CDR1 is LNHDA and CDR2 is SQIVND in the germline V gene (reference sequence). This CDR3 reads CASSIGYEQYF. The CDR3 region has the DNA TGTGCCAGTAGTATCGGGTACGAGCAGTACTTC.

This clone showed up just a few times. V gene TRBV11-2 combines with J gene TRBJ1-1, with D unresolved. The CDR3 has 14 residues. With 5 bases removed from V and 0 bases from J, the gap between germline ends came to 10 bases. CDR1 SGHAT and CDR2 FQNNGV come from the germline V gene. The CDR3 spells CASSPHTMNTEAFF. The CDR3, as DNA: TGTGCCAGCAGCCCCCACACCATGAACACTGAAGCTTTCTTT.

The genes are TRBV29-1 and TRBJ1-2; no reliable D call. V lost 2 bases, J lost 1 base, and 11 bases lay in between. The germline gives CDR1 SQVTM, CDR2 ANQGSEA. The CDR3 has 14 amino acids. The CDR3 region is CSVEKQSVNYGYTF. The CDR3 region has the DNA TGCAGCGTTGAAAAACAGTCAGTTAACTATGGCTACACCTTC.

This chain joins TRBV18 and TRBJ1-2; D gene ambiguous. CDR3 size: 16 residues. Trimming removed 2 bases at V and 2 bases at J, with 15 bases between. Germline V gene data show CDR1 as KGHSH and CDR2 as LQKENI. For the CDR3, the DNA is TGTGCCAGCTCACCAGATGCCCGGAGGTCGAACTATGGCTACACCTTC. Its protein product is CASSPDARRSNYGYTF.

The chain couples TRBV29-1 to TRBJ1-1; a possible D gene is TRBD1 (6 bases). V was cut by 2 bases and J by 11 bases, with 18 bases left in between. The CDR3 extends over 13 amino acids. CDR1 and CDR2 from the germline V gene are SQVTM and ANQGSEA. DNA of the CDR3: TGCAGCGTTGAAAGAGACGCGGGGGGCATGGCTTTCTTT. It translates to CSVERDAGGMAFF. The whole variable domain, remainder taken from reference TRBV29-1 and TRBJ1-1, is SAVISQKPSRDICQRGTSLTIQCQVDSQVTMMFWYRQQPGQSLTLIATANQGSEATYESGFVIDKFPISRPNLTFSTLTVSNMSPEDSSIYLCSVERDAGGMAFFGQGTRLTVV.

This clone was detected only a few times. The chain joins TRBV5-1 to TRBJ2-5; D is possibly TRBD2 (6 bases). The V gene lost 4 bases and the J gene lost 6 bases, with 13 bases spanning the gap. CDR3 length: 13 amino acids. CDR1 is SGHRS and CDR2 is YFSETQ in the germline V gene. CDR3 in DNA: TGCGCCAGCAGCGGCGGGGACGAAAAGACCCAGTACTTC. Protein product: CASSGGDEKTQYF.

The rearrangement uses TRBV7-9 and TRBJ1-1, with D perhaps TRBD1 (6 bases). V was pared by 5 bases and J by 4 bases, with 11 bases between. Per the germline V gene, CDR1 is SEHNR and CDR2 is FQNEAQ (reference sequence). The CDR3 consists of 13 residues. CDR3 loop: CASSPQGGTEAFF. The CDR3 DNA follows: TGTGCCAGCAGCCCACAGGGTGGCACTGAAGCTTTCTTT.

The V call is TRBV28, the J call TRBJ1-5; TRBD1 agrees at 10 bases. This CDR3 has 14 amino acids. The germline CDR1 and CDR2 sequences are MDHEN and SYDVKM. V was clipped by 4 bases and J by 7 bases; unmatched bases: 4. The CDR3 sequence is CASSSGQGSQPQHF. For the CDR3, the DNA is TGTGCCAGCAGTTCGGGACAGGGGAGCCAGCCCCAGCATTTT.

The chain uses TRBV2 and TRBJ2-5; D is uncertain. Germline V gene sequence: CDR1 SNHLY, CDR2 FYNNEI. The CDR3 sequence is 14 residues long. V lost 1 base to trimming and J lost 4 bases, with 10 bases between them. The CDR3 bases are TGTGCCAGCAGTGAAGGTGGCAGTCGAGAGACCCAGTACTTC. Translating it yields CASSEGGSRETQYF.

V gene TRBV5-5 combines with J gene TRBJ2-7, with 10 bases that match TRBD2. CDR1 is SGHKS, CDR2 YYEKEE, per germline (reference sequence). This CDR3 comprises 15 residues. Trimming at V came to 0 bases and at J to 2 bases, leaving 2 bases not matched to a gene. CDR3 region: CASSLGLAGTYEQYF. The CDR3 region has the DNA TGTGCCAGCAGCTTGGGACTAGCGGGTACCTACGAGCAGTACTTC. Full variable domain (outside the CDR3, taken from reference TRBV5-5 and TRBJ2-7): DAGVTQSPTHLIKTRGQQVTLRCSPISGHKSVSWYQQVLGQGPQFIFQYYEKEERGRGNFPDRFSARQFPNYSSELNVNALLLGDSALYLCASSLGLAGTYEQYFGPGTRLTVT.

The chain joins TRBV5-7 to TRBJ1-2; 7 nucleotides match TRBD1. TRBV5-7 is filed as an ORF, its function uncertain. The junction had 9 bases not matched to a gene; V was cut back by 3 bases and J by 1 base. The CDR3 extends over 16 amino acids. CDR3 sequence: CASSSDRQGVNYGYTF. The CDR3 bases are TGTGCCAGCAGCTCCGACCGACAGGGAGTTAACTATGGCTACACCTTC.

The chain combines TRBV9 with TRBJ1-4, with unresolved D. Trimming pared 0 bases from V and 6 bases from J, leaving 12 bases between. The CDR3 is made up of 15 amino acids. CDR1 is SGDLS and CDR2 is YYNGEE in the germline V gene. CDR3 nucleotides: TGTGCCAGCAGCGTAGGAGTGGGTGAGGATGAAAAACTGTTTTTT. Translating gives CASSVGVGEDEKLFF.

This chain links TRBV6-5 with TRBJ1-1; a weak D match, TRBD1 (6 bases). Germline V gene data show CDR1 as MNHEY and CDR2 as SVGAGI. The V and J ends lost 10 bases and 6 bases respectively, with 18 bases between them. The CDR3 totals 13 residues. The CDR3 DNA sequence: TGTGCCACCTACAGGGAAGTCAAGTCTGAAGCTTTCTTT. It codes for CATYREVKSEAFF.

The chain recombines TRBV7-8 with TRBJ1-2; D may be TRBD1 (5 bases). The CDR3 has 16 residues. Germline loops: CDR1 SGHVS, CDR2 FQNEAQ. V lost 5 bases, J lost 0 bases, and 16 bases lay in between. The CDR3 here is CASSPRFGTPNYGYTF. The CDR3 region has the DNA TGTGCCAGCAGCCCCCGGTTCGGGACTCCTAACTATGGCTACACCTTC.

This clone was detected a few times. This chain uses TRBV9 with TRBJ1-2, with TRBD1 identical over 11 bases. The CDR3 totals 15 residues. V dropped 3 bases and J dropped 5; count of bases not matched to a gene: 6. CDR1 is SGDLS, CDR2 YYNGEE, per germline. CDR3: CASSARTGGVYGYTF. The CDR3 nucleotides read TGTGCCAGCAGCGCCCGGACAGGGGGCGTTTATGGCTACACCTTC.

The chain uses TRBV4-3 and TRBJ2-3; the match to TRBD2 covers 7 bases. Trimming removed 4 bases from V and 3 bases from J; junction bases left unmatched: 10. The germline CDR1 and CDR2 sequences are LGHNA and YSLEER. The CDR3 covers 16 residues. The chain's CDR3 is CASSPMGGGGTDTQYF. CDR3 DNA: TGCGCCAGCAGCCCGATGGGCGGGGGAGGGACAGATACGCAGTATTTT.

This chain connects TRBV27 to TRBJ1-4, with 9 bases lining up with TRBD1. CDR1 and CDR2 from the germline V gene are MNHEY and SMNVEV (reference sequence). This CDR3 has 17 residues. Trimming removed 5 bases from V and 0 bases from J; junction bases left unmatched: 7. CDR3 sequence: CASSPGTGHPTNEKLFF. CDR3 nucleotide sequence: TGTGCCAGCAGTCCCGGGACAGGGCATCCAACTAATGAAAAACTGTTTTTT.

V gene TRBV5-1 combines with J gene TRBJ2-7, with D unclear. This CDR3 is 14 amino acids long. V was pared by 0 bases and J by 3 bases, with 10 bases between. CDR1 is SGHRS and CDR2 is YFSETQ in the germline V gene. The chain's CDR3 is CASSLDIQNYEQYF. The CDR3 coding sequence is TGCGCCAGCAGCTTGGATATACAGAACTACGAGCAGTACTTC.

The genes are TRBV7-8 and TRBJ1-3, with D maybe TRBD1 (6 bases). This CDR3 comprises 17 residues. Trimming shortened V by 3 bases and J by 2 bases, and 17 bases separated the two germline ends. Germline loops: CDR1 SGHVS, CDR2 FQNEAQ. CDR3 amino acids: CASSFYAGGATGNTIYF. CDR3 coding DNA: TGTGCCAGCAGCTTTTACGCCGGGGGGGCTACTGGAAACACCATATATTTT.

This clone appeared once. The genes are TRBV7-2 and TRBJ1-5, with TRBD1 as a possible D gene (6 bases). CDR3 length equals 15 residues. Between the trimmed V and J ends, which lost 2 bases and 5 bases, there was a span of 13 bases. Germline V lookup: CDR1 SGHTA, CDR2 FQGNSA. In DNA, the CDR3 is TGTGCCAGCAGCTTAATTACAGGGAGGGATCAGCCCCAGCATTTT. It translates to CASSLITGRDQPQHF.

The chain joins TRBV19 to TRBJ1-1; 9 bases are a match to TRBD1. The CDR3 loop spans 13 amino acids. CDR1 LNHDA and CDR2 SQIVND come from the germline V gene (reference sequence). Trimming at V came to 6 bases and at J to 4 bases, leaving 3 bases not matched to a gene. The CDR3 nucleotides read TGTGCCAGTAGCCACAGGGGGCGCACTGAAGCTTTCTTT. Translating gives CASSHRGRTEAFF.

The chain has TRBV14 and TRBJ2-5; unclear D gene. This CDR3 is 14 amino acids long. Trimming cost V 0 bases and J 1 base, with 6 bases left between them. CDR1 and CDR2 from the germline V gene are SGHDN and FVKESK. CDR3 loop: CASSQDLVQETQYF. The CDR3 DNA sequence: TGTGCCAGCAGCCAAGATTTAGTCCAAGAGACCCAGTACTTC.